A single sample is the source of the 18 T cell receptor beta chains below, sequenced in a study of shared clonotypes between healthy human individuals. Profiling relied on immunoSEQ multiplex PCR, and the TCRdb table lists in-frame clones only, not all of them. The sample includes roughly 450,000 clones, 79% of them seen just once. Sequenced material: PBMCs. These TCRs come from a middle-aged woman in good health. Some clones in this sample may be carry-over from other donors' samples.

V is TRBV5-4 and J is TRBJ2-5; TRBD1 aligns across 7 bases. V was pared by 1 base and J by 3 bases, with 12 bases of the junction left unmatched. The germline gives CDR1 SGHNT, CDR2 YYREEE (reference sequence). The CDR3 is 17 amino acids. The CDR3 loop is CASSLKVGPGQKETQYF. The CDR3, as DNA: TGTGCCAGCAGCTTGAAAGTGGGGCCGGGACAGAAAGAGACCCAGTACTTC.

The chain carries TRBV7-9 and TRBJ2-1, with TRBD2 matching 10 bases. Germline V gene data show CDR1 as SEHNR and CDR2 as FQNEAQ (reference sequence). CDR3 length: 15 amino acids. Trimming at V came to 5 bases and at J to 8 bases, leaving 9 bases not matched to a gene. The CDR3: CASSPPTLAGHEQFF. The CDR3 nucleotides are TGTGCCAGCAGCCCTCCGACACTAGCGGGACATGAGCAGTTCTTC.

The gene calls are TRBV2 and TRBJ2-1; TRBD2 agrees at 8 bases. The V segment lost 7 bases and the J segment 4 bases; nucleotides outside the gene matches: 12. Germline values: CDR1 SNHLY, CDR2 FYNNEI. The CDR3 runs 16 residues. CDR3 sequence: CASTGSRTSNYNEQFF. Written as DNA, the CDR3 is TGTGCCAGCACGGGATCACGGACTAGCAATTACAATGAGCAGTTCTTC.

This clone was observed a few times. This chain links TRBV5-6 with TRBJ2-5; D call uncertain. Trimming removed 3 bases at V and 2 bases at J, with 14 bases between. The length of the CDR3 is 15 residues. The germline CDR1 and CDR2 sequences are SGHDT and YYEEEE. CDR3 loop: CASSSINSPQETQYF. The CDR3 bases are TGTGCCAGCAGCTCTATCAACTCCCCGCAAGAGACCCAGTACTTC. Drawing the rest from reference TRBV5-6 and TRBJ2-5, the complete variable domain is DAGVTQSPTHLIKTRGQQVTLRCSPKSGHDTVSWYQQALGQGPQFIFQYYEEEERQRGNFPDRFSGHQFPNYSSELNVNALLLGDSALYLCASSSINSPQETQYFGPGTRLLVL.

This chain links TRBV4-2 with TRBJ2-7; D is possibly TRBD2 (5 bases). The germline V gene has CDR1 LGHNA and CDR2 YNFKEQ. Between the trimmed V and J ends, which lost 2 bases and 2 bases, there was a span of 13 bases. The CDR3 is 15 amino acids. DNA of the CDR3: TGTGCCAGCAGCCAACTGGACTTCCGGACCTACGAGCAGTACTTC. Translated, it gives CASSQLDFRTYEQYF.

The chain combines TRBV11-1 with TRBJ2-3; D tentatively reads TRBD1 or TRBD2 (5 bases each). The germline V gene encodes CDR1 SGHAT and CDR2 FQDESV (reference sequence). V lost 5 bases to trimming and J lost 1 base, with 10 bases between them. The CDR3 is made up of 14 amino acids. The CDR3 DNA is TGTGCCAGCAGCACCCGGGGCCGCACAGATACGCAGTATTTT. Amino acids: CASSTRGRTDTQYF.

CDR3 bases: TGTGCCAGTAGTGTCACCGGGACAGGGGTCTACGAGCAGTACTTC. The encoded protein is CASSVTGTGVYEQYF. The chain combines TRBV19 with TRBJ2-7, with TRBD1 matching 10 bases. The CDR3 is made up of 15 amino acids. With V trimmed by 5 bases and J by 3 bases, 7 bases remained unmatched. CDR1 LNHDA and CDR2 SQIVND come from the germline V gene (reference sequence).

The V gene is TRBV28, the J gene TRBJ2-4, with 10 bases lining up with TRBD1. V dropped 6 bases and J dropped 2; count of bases not matched to a gene: 7. Germline CDR1 is MDHEN and CDR2 is SYDVKM. The CDR3 length is 16 residues. The CDR3 DNA sequence: TGTGCCAGCAGCTCGACAGGGGGCTTGTCCAAAAACATTCAGTACTTC. Translation gives CASSSTGGLSKNIQYF. The variable domain in full, completed from reference TRBV28 and TRBJ2-4, reads DVKVTQSSRYLVKRTGEKVFLECVQDMDHENMFWYRQDPGLGLRLIYFSYDVKMKEKGDIPEGYSVSREKKERFSLILESASTNQTSMYLCASSSTGGLSKNIQYFGAGTRLSVL.

This clone showed up just once. Other DNA sequences within the sample encode an identical CDR3. The chain couples TRBV9 to TRBJ2-3; no reliable D call. The CDR3 is 13 residues long. Germline CDR1 is SGDLS and CDR2 is YYNGEE. The V and J ends lost 4 bases and 1 base respectively, with 7 bases between them. The CDR3 sequence: CASSPLRTDTQYF. In DNA form, the CDR3 reads TGTGCCAGCAGCCCTCTCCGCACAGATACGCAGTATTTT. The full variable domain, its missing parts supplied by reference TRBV9 and TRBJ2-3, is DSGVTQTPKHLITATGQRVTLRCSPRSGDLSVYWYQQSLDQGLQFLIQYYNGEERAKGNILERFSAQQFPDLHSELNLSSLELGDSALYFCASSPLRTDTQYFGPGTRLTVL.

The chain carries TRBV28 and TRBJ1-3, with D unclear. Trimming removed 5 bases from V and 2 bases from J, with 7 bases in between. Germline V gene data show CDR1 as MDHEN and CDR2 as SYDVKM. The CDR3 is made up of 13 amino acids. CDR3 coding DNA: TGTGCCAGCAGTCGACCCCCTGGAAACACCATATATTTT. Amino acids: CASSRPPGNTIYF. Full variable domain (rest looked up from reference TRBV28 and TRBJ1-3): DVKVTQSSRYLVKRTGEKVFLECVQDMDHENMFWYRQDPGLGLRLIYFSYDVKMKEKGDIPEGYSVSREKKERFSLILESASTNQTSMYLCASSRPPGNTIYFGEGSWLTVV.

The chain carries TRBV2 and TRBJ2-7; TRBD2 aligns across 14 bases. The CDR3 runs 17 residues. Trimming removed 10 bases from V and 2 bases from J; junction bases left unmatched: 13. Germline CDR1 SNHLY, CDR2 FYNNEI. The CDR3, as DNA: TGTGCCACCCAACGGACTAGCGGGAGGCCTTCTCCCTACGAGCAGTACTTC. Protein product: CATQRTSGRPSPYEQYF.

As DNA, the CDR3 is TGTGCCAGCAGCCCTTGGGCGGGACAGCTTCTGAGGGCCAACGTCCTGACTTTC. This codes for CASSPWAGQLLRANVLTF. The chain employs TRBV5-8 and TRBJ2-6; D may be TRBD1 (7 bases). Germline CDR1 is SGHTS and CDR2 is YDEGEE. Trimming stripped 4 bases from V and 5 bases from J, with 22 bases between. The CDR3 has 18 amino acids.

This chain connects TRBV27 to TRBJ1-4, with 8 bases that match TRBD1. V shed 3 bases, J shed 6 bases, and the junction held 9 bases outside the gene matches. Germline V gives CDR1 MNHEY, CDR2 SMNVEV (reference sequence). The CDR3 has 16 residues. CDR3 sequence: CASSLGRGLLDEKLFF. For the CDR3, the DNA is TGTGCCAGCAGTTTGGGCAGGGGGCTTTTGGATGAAAAACTGTTTTTT.

About this clone: Germline and junction disagree at one end, which may indicate a read error. The chain is built from TRBV5-1 and TRBJ2-1, with D unresolved. CDR3 length equals 11 residues. The germline CDR1 and CDR2 sequences are SGHRS and YFSETQ. This chain's CDR3 is CASSLDAERFF. CDR3 coding DNA: TGCGCCAGCAGCTTGGATGCAGAGCGGTTCTTC.

The rearrangement links TRBV10-1 to TRBJ1-5; 7 bases match TRBD1. The germline gives CDR1 WNHNN, CDR2 SYGVQD (reference sequence). This CDR3 spans 14 amino acids. V trimming: 5 bases; J trimming: 9 bases; junction bases outside the gene matches: 10. The CDR3 DNA sequence: TGCGCCAGCAGTAACCAACAGGGGAAAGGGCCCCAGCATTTT. This gives the protein CASSNQQGKGPQHF.

The sample holds one count of this clone. The rearrangement links TRBV5-4 to TRBJ2-5, with 7 nucleotides matching TRBD2. Germline values: CDR1 SGHNT, CDR2 YYREEE (reference sequence). V trimming: 0 bases; J trimming: 7 bases; junction bases outside the gene matches: 9. CDR3 length: 15 residues. CDR3 sequence reads: CASSLGAREDGTQYF. The CDR3 bases are TGTGCCAGCAGCTTGGGGGCTCGGGAGGATGGGACCCAGTACTTC. The whole variable domain, filled in from reference TRBV5-4 and TRBJ2-5, reads ETGVTQSPTHLIKTRGQQVTLRCSSQSGHNTVSWYQQALGQGPQFIFQYYREEENGRGNFPPRFSGLQFPNYSSELNVNALELDDSALYLCASSLGAREDGTQYFGPGTRLLVL.

The CDR3: CASSFGRASTDTQYF. The CDR3 DNA is TGCGCCAGCAGCTTCGGTAGGGCGAGCACAGATACGCAGTATTTT. The chain has TRBV5-1 and TRBJ2-3, with unresolved D. Germline V lookup: CDR1 SGHRS, CDR2 YFSETQ. The CDR3 loop spans 15 amino acids. Trimming removed 2 bases from V and 0 bases from J, with 10 bases in between.

This clone was counted a few times. V gene TRBV28 combines with J gene TRBJ1-5; D is unresolved. The CDR3 has 14 amino acids. With 7 bases removed from V and 0 bases from J, the gap between germline ends came to 10 bases. Germline lookup yields CDR1 MDHEN and CDR2 SYDVKM. The CDR3 coding sequence is TGTGCCAGCACTCTATGGGGTAGCAATCAGCCCCAGCATTTT. Translated: CASTLWGSNQPQHF.